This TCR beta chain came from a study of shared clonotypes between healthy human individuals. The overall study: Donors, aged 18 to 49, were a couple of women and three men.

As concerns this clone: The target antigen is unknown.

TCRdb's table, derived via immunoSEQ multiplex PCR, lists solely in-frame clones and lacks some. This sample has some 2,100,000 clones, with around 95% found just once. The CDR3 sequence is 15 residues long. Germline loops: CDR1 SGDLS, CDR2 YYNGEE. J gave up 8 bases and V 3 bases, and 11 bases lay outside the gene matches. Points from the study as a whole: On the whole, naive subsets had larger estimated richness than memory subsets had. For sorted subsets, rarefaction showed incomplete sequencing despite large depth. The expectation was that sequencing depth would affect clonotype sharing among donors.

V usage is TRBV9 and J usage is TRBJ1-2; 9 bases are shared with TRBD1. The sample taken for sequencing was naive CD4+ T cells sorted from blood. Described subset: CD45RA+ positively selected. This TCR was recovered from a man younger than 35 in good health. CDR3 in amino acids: CASSAFRTGVEGYTF. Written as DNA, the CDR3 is TGTGCCAGCAGCGCGTTTAGGACAGGGGTCGAAGGCTACACCTTC.